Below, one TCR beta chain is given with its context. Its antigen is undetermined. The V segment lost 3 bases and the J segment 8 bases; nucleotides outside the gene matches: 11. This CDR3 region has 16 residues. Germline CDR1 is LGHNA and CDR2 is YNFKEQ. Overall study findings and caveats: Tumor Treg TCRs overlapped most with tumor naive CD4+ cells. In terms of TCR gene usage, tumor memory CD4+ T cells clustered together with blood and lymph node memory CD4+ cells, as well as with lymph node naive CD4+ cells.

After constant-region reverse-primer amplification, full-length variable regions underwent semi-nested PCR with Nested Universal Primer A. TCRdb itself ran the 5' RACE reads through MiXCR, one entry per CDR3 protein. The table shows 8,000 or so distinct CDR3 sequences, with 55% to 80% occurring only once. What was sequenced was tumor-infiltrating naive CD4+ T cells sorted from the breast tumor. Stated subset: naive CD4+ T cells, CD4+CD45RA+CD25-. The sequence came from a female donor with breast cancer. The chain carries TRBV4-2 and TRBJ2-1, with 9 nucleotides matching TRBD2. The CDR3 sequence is CASSQGGGGRADEQFF. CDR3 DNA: TGTGCCAGCAGCCAGGGGGGTGGCGGGAGGGCCGATGAGCAGTTCTTC.